A single sample is the source of the 19 T cell receptor beta chains below, sequenced in a study of human T cells and chemical hapten exposure. Sample time point: patch test 1, 2 weeks after DPC sensitization. This sample's treatment: therapeutic diphenylcyclopropenone sensitization with weekly scalp DPC. TCRdb itself ran the RACE reads through MiXCR, one entry per CDR3 protein. The data show tens of thousands of distinct CDR3 sequences, around 10% seen once. The sequencing used whole blood, collected in connection with sensitization to the hapten diphenylcyclopropenone (DPC). These receptors all stem from a woman aged 50 to 65 with alopecia areata. Some clones in this sample may be carry-over from other donors' samples.

CDR3 DNA sequence: TGCAGTGCTAGGGCGCAGCAGACTTTTTTCGGGGAGCTGTTTTTT. Translated, it gives CSARAQQTFFGELFF. The J gene is TRBJ2-2, the V gene TRBV20-1, with no clear D. The CDR3 loop spans 15 amino acids. The V end was cut by 3 bases, the J end by 7 bases, with 18 bases between. Per germline, CDR1 DFQATT and CDR2 SNEGSKA (reference sequence).

V is TRBV3-1 and J is TRBJ1-1; the D gene is possibly TRBD1 (5 bases). Trimming removed 0 bases at V and 6 bases at J, with 8 bases between. This CDR3 is 13 amino acids long. Germline-derived CDR1 and CDR2 are LGHDT and YNNKEL (reference sequence). The CDR3 sequence: CASSQEGGSEAFF. CDR3 coding DNA: TGTGCCAGCAGCCAAGAGGGGGGATCTGAAGCTTTCTTT.

Comment on this clonotype: A read error is likely, as this CDR3 ends without the conserved phenylalanine or tryptophan. The chain links TRBV6-5 to TRBJ2-3; 7 bases line up with TRBD2. The V segment lost 9 bases and the J segment 0 bases; nucleotides outside the gene matches: 6. The CDR3 contains 14 residues. The germline gives CDR1 MNHEY, CDR2 SVGAGI. This chain's CDR3 is CASRASGSTDTQYY. The CDR3, as DNA: TGTGCCAGTAGGGCTAGCGGCAGCACAGATACGCAGTATTAT.

This clonotype was seen at least ten times. The chain has TRBV5-1 and TRBJ2-1, with 10 bases lining up with TRBD2. The germline V gene encodes CDR1 SGHRS and CDR2 YFSETQ. V shed 4 bases and J 4 bases; nucleotides not matched to a gene: 8. The CDR3 sequence is 16 residues long. CDR3 in amino acids: CASSQGLAAFYNEQFF. Written as DNA, the CDR3 is TGCGCCAGCAGCCAAGGACTAGCGGCATTTTACAATGAGCAGTTCTTC.

The chain links TRBV7-6 to TRBJ2-7, with D tentatively TRBD1 (6 bases). The CDR3 is made up of 15 amino acids. Deletions cut 5 bases from V and 7 bases from J, with 21 bases between. The germline CDR1 and CDR2 sequences are SGHVS and FNYEAQ. CDR3 loop: CASSPATTGLGEQYF. The CDR3 region has the DNA TGTGCCAGCAGCCCAGCCACCACAGGGTTGGGGGAGCAGTACTTC.

The table lists this clonotype with a few counts. The chain links TRBV7-2 to TRBJ1-1; TRBD1 might be the D (5 bases). There are 17 residues in the CDR3. V lost 4 bases, J lost 0 bases, and 18 bases lay in between. CDR1 is SGHTA, CDR2 FQGNSA, per germline. CDR3 residues: CASSSRRGRAMNTEAFF. DNA for the CDR3: TGTGCCAGCAGCTCACGGAGGGGCAGGGCGATGAACACTGAAGCTTTCTTT.

This chain joins TRBV6-4 and TRBJ2-1, with D possibly called TRBD1 or TRBD2 (5 bases each). Trimming removed 5 bases from V and 5 bases from J, with 10 bases in between. The CDR3 is 13 amino acids. Germline V gives CDR1 MRHNA, CDR2 SNTAGT. The CDR3: CASSRDANNEQFF. In DNA form, the CDR3 reads TGTGCCAGCAGTCGGGACGCCAACAATGAGCAGTTCTTC.

The CDR3 loop is CASSPLSGSSYEQYF. In nucleotides, the CDR3 is TGCGCCAGCAGCCCCCTTTCGGGCAGCTCCTACGAGCAGTACTTC. V usage is TRBV5-1 and J usage is TRBJ2-7; the D is unclear. Per germline, CDR1 SGHRS and CDR2 YFSETQ. This CDR3 has 15 residues. V lost 4 bases and J 0 bases, leaving 14 bases between the germline ends.

The chain links TRBV9 to TRBJ2-3; 8 bases match TRBD2. V gave up 2 bases and J gave up 4 bases; unmatched junction bases: 9. CDR1 and CDR2 from the germline V gene are SGDLS and YYNGEE. The CDR3 runs 16 residues. CDR3 nucleotides: TGTGCCAGCAGCGTGTTGGCCAGCGGGAGTTCAGATACGCAGTATTTT. This translates into CASSVLASGSSDTQYF.

This clonotype was detected a few times. The chain carries TRBV3-1 and TRBJ2-1, with 7 bases that match TRBD1. The germline V gene has CDR1 LGHDT and CDR2 YNNKEL (reference sequence). With 0 bases clipped from V and 7 bases from J, the junction kept 3 bases outside the gene matches. The CDR3 runs 14 residues. The CDR3 spells CASSQEIRGNEQFF. CDR3 sequence (DNA): TGTGCCAGCAGCCAAGAGATCAGGGGGAATGAGCAGTTCTTC.

The V and J genes are TRBV2 and TRBJ1-6, with D possibly matching TRBD1 (6 bases). This CDR3 has 14 residues. In germline, CDR1 is SNHLY, CDR2 FYNNEI. V lost 6 bases to trimming and J lost 6 bases, with 12 bases between them. CDR3: CASSLGQPNSPLHF. The CDR3 DNA reads TGTGCCAGCAGCCTCGGACAGCCTAATTCACCCCTCCACTTT.

The V gene is TRBV6-5, the J gene TRBJ2-6; D not certain. Per germline, CDR1 MNHEY and CDR2 SVGAGI. CDR3 size: 14 residues. The ends were cut back, 2 bases at V and 4 bases at J, with 6 bases in the middle. CDR3 sequence reads: CASSYRDGANVLTF. The CDR3 DNA reads as TGTGCCAGCAGTTACCGAGACGGGGCCAACGTCCTGACTTTC.

This clonotype appeared many times. The chain links TRBV12-3 or TRBV12-4 to TRBJ2-1; a weak D match, TRBD2 (7 bases). This CDR3 comprises 16 residues. V was shortened by 1 base and J by 5 bases, with 15 bases between the two germline ends. In DNA form, the CDR3 reads TGTGCCAGCAGTTTAGGGGGGGGCAGGGTTCACAATGAGCAGTTCTTC. Its protein is CASSLGGGRVHNEQFF.

This clonotype showed up many times. This rearrangement joins TRBV19 to TRBJ1-5, with 10 bases matching TRBD1. The V segment lost 8 bases and the J segment 7 bases; nucleotides outside the gene matches: 8. Germline V gene lookup returns CDR1 LNHDA and CDR2 SQIVND (reference sequence). The CDR3 spans 14 residues. The CDR3 DNA reads TGTGCCAGTCGCGCCGGGACAGGGGAACAGCCCCAGCATTTT. Amino acid sequence: CASRAGTGEQPQHF.

The V and J genes are TRBV27 and TRBJ2-7; 13 bases agree with TRBD2. Trimming at V came to 6 bases and at J to 6 bases, leaving 8 bases not matched to a gene. Germline CDR1 and CDR2: MNHEY and SMNVEV (reference sequence). The CDR3 totals 15 residues. The CDR3 region is CASSRGTSGTSEQYF. The DNA of the CDR3 is TGTGCCAGCAGCCGCGGGACTAGCGGGACCAGCGAGCAGTACTTC.

This clonotype has ten or more counts. This chain joins TRBV6-5 and TRBJ2-3; D possibly corresponds to TRBD1 (5 bases). CDR1 is MNHEY, CDR2 SVGAGI, per germline. Trimming took 0 bases from V and 5 from J, leaving 15 bases between them. CDR3 size: 16 residues. CDR3 nucleotides: TGTGCCAGCAGTTACTCGAAGGGGAAGTTACGAGATACGCAGTATTTT. It is translated as CASSYSKGKLRDTQYF.

On this clonotype itself: A clone one base away is much larger, so this may be a read error. This chain uses TRBV4-3 with TRBJ1-1, with no clear D. Looked up from germline, CDR1 is LGHNA and CDR2 is YSLEER. The CDR3 is 13 residues long. This CDR3 reads CTSSQDPNTEAFF. CDR3 DNA: TGCACCAGCAGCCAAGATCCGAACACTGAAGCTTTCTTT.

This clonotype came up many times. The chain carries TRBV12-3 or TRBV12-4 and TRBJ2-1; 7 positions agree with TRBD1. The CDR3 sequence is 15 residues long. The V and J ends lost 3 bases and 6 bases, in that order; junction bases with no gene match: 8. The CDR3 is CASSFRTGEANEQFF. Here the CDR3 DNA reads TGTGCCAGCAGTTTTAGGACAGGAGAGGCCAATGAGCAGTTCTTC.

This clonotype was seen only a few times. The chain employs TRBV11-2 and TRBJ2-7; 8 nucleotides align to TRBD2. The germline V gene encodes CDR1 SGHAT and CDR2 FQNNGV. V shed 1 base, J shed 0 bases, and the junction held 2 bases outside the gene matches. The CDR3 has 15 residues. The CDR3 DNA follows: TGTGCCAGCAGCTTAGGAGGGACTAGCTCCTACGAGCAGTACTTC. This translates into CASSLGGTSSYEQYF. Supplemented by reference TRBV11-2 and TRBJ2-7, the full variable domain reads EAGVAQSPRYKIIEKRQSVAFWCNPISGHATLYWYQQILGQGPKLLIQFQNNGVVDDSQLPKDRFSAERLKGVDSTLKIQPAKLEDSAVYLCASSLGGTSSYEQYFGPGTRLTVT.